This TCR beta chain was retrieved from a study of blood T cell repertoires in COVID-19. Authors' analysis steps: Estimation of nucleated cell counts was performed using reference gene primer amplification. Using immunoSEQ multiplex PCR, the repertoire was profiled, and TCRdb retains in-frame clones only, with some absent. The V and J calls and the clone size are those of that table, but D and trimming were determined from the DNA. Of under 120,000 clones in the sample, around 79% were seen once. The germline V gene encodes CDR1 ENHRY and CDR2 SYGVKD. Trimming stripped 10 bases from V and 4 bases from J, with 14 bases between. The CDR3 runs to 13 residues.

J is TRBJ2-1 and V is TRBV10-3; D might be TRBD2 (6 bases). What was sequenced was peripheral blood. The sequence was obtained from a man in his sixties or seventies with active or convalescent COVID-19. The CDR3, as DNA: TGTGCCACGCTCCGGGACTCTTACAATGAGCAGTTCTTC. It specifies CATLRDSYNEQFF.